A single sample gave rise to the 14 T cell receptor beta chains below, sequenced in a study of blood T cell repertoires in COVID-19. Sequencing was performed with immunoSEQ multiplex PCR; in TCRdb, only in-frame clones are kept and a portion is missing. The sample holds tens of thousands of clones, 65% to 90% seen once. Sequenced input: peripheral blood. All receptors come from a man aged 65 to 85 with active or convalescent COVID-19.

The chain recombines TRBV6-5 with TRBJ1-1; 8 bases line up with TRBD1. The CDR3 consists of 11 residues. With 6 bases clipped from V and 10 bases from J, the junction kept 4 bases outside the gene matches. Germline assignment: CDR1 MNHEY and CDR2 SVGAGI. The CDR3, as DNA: TGTGCCAGCAGGGACGGACAGGGAGCTTTCTTT. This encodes CASRDGQGAFF.

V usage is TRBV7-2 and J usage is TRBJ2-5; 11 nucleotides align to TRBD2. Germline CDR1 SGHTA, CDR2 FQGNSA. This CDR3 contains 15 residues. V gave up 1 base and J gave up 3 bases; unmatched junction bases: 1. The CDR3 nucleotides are TGTGCCAGCAGCTTAGGGGGACTAGCGGAAGAGACCCAGTACTTC. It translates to CASSLGGLAEETQYF.

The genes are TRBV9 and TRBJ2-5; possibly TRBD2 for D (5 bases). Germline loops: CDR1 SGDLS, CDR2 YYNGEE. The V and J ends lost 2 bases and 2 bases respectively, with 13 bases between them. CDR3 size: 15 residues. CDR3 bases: TGTGCCAGCAGCGTTGAGGGCAGCCTTCAAGAGACCCAGTACTTC. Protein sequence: CASSVEGSLQETQYF.

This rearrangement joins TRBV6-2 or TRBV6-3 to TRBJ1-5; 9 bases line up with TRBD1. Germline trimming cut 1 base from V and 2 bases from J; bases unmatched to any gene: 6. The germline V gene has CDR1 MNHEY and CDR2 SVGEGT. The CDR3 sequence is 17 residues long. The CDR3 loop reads CASSYLVDRGGNQPQHF. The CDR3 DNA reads TGTGCCAGCAGTTACTTAGTGGACAGGGGTGGCAATCAGCCCCAGCATTTT.

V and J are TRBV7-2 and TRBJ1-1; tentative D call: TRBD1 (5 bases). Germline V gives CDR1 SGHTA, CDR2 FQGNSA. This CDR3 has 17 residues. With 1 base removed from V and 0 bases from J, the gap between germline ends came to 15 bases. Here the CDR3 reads CASSLVWGALMNTEAFF. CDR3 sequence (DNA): TGTGCCAGCAGCTTAGTATGGGGCGCCCTAATGAACACTGAAGCTTTCTTT. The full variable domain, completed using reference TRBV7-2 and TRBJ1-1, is GAGVSQSPSNKVTEKGKDVELRCDPISGHTALYWYRQSLGQGLEFLIYFQGNSAPDKSGLPSDRFSAERTGGSVSTLTIQRTQQEDSAVYLCASSLVWGALMNTEAFFGQGTRLTVV.

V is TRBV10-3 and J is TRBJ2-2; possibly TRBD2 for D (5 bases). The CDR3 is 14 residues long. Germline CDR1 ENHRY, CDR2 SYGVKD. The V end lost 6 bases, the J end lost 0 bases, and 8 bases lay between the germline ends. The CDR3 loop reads CAIRDFTNTGELFF. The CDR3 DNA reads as TGTGCCATCAGGGACTTTACGAACACCGGGGAGCTGTTTTTT.

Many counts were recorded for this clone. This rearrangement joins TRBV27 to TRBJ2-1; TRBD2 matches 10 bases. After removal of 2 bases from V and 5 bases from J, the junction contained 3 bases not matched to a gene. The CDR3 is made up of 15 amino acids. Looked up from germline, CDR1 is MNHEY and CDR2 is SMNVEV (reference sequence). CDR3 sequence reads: CASSLDLAGDNEQFF. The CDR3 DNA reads TGTGCCAGCAGTTTAGACCTAGCGGGAGACAATGAGCAGTTCTTC.

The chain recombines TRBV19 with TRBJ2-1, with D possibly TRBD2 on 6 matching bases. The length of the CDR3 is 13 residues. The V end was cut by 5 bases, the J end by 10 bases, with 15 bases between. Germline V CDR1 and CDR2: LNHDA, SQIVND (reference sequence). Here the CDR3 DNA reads TGTGCCAGTAGTTCCCTGTGGGCGGGGGAGCAGTTCTTC. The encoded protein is CASSSLWAGEQFF. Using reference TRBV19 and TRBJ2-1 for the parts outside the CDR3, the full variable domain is DGGITQSPKYLFRKEGQNVTLSCEQNLNHDAMYWYRQDPGQGLRLIYYSQIVNDFQKGDIAEGYSVSREKKESFPLTVTSAQKNPTAFYLCASSSLWAGEQFFGPGTRLTVL.

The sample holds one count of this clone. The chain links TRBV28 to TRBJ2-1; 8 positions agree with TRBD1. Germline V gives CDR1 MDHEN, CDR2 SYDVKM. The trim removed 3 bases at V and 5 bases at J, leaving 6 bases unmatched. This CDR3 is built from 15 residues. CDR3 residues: CASSLTGQGHNEQFF. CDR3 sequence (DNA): TGTGCCAGCAGTTTGACAGGACAGGGTCACAATGAGCAGTTCTTC.

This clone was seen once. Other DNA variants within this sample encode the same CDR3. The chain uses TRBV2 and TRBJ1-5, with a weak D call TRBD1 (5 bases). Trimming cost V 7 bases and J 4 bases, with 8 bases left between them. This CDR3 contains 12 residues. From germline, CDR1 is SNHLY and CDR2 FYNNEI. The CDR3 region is CASTGGNQPQHF. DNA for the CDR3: TGTGCCAGCACGGGGGGAAATCAGCCCCAGCATTTT.

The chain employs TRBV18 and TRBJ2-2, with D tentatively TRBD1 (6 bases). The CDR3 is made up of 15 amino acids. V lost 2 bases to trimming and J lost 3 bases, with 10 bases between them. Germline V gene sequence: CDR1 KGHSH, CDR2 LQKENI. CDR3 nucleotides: TGTGCCAGCTCACCAAACAGGGCGGACACCGGGGAGCTGTTTTTT. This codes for CASSPNRADTGELFF.

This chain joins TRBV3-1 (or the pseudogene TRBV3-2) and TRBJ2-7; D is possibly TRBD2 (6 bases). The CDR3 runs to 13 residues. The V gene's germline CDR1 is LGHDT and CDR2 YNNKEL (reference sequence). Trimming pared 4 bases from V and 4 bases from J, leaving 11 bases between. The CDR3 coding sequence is TGTGCCAGCAGCCGGGTCGGGGGATACGAGCAGTACTTC. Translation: CASSRVGGYEQYF.

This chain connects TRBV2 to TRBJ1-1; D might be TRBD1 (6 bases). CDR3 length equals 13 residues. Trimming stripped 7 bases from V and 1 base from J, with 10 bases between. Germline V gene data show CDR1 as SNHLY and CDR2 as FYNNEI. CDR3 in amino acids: CASIGTTNTEAFF. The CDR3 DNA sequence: TGTGCCAGCATCGGGACAACGAACACTGAAGCTTTCTTT.

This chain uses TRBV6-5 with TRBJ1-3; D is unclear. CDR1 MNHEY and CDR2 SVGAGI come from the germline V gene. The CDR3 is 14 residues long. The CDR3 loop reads CATNSLSSGNTIYF. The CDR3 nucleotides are TGTGCTACAAATTCGCTTTCCTCTGGAAACACCATATATTTT.